This TCR beta chain stems from a study of monozygotic twins with inflammatory bowel disease. TCRdb re-called the 5' RACE reads, yielding one record per CDR3 amino acid sequence without DNA. The listing contains approximately 200,000 distinct CDR3 sequences. The CDR3 consists of 14 residues. For this clonotype: Its specificity is unknown.

Overall study results and limits: Relative clonotype sharing with others was diminished in IBD patients versus healthy twins, particularly with disease activity. Twin pairs that were concordant did not differ from discordant pairs in repertoire similarity, possibly from limited power. Differing T cell subtypes remained indistinguishable.

The material sequenced was blood. V is TRBV12-3 or TRBV12-4 and J is TRBJ1-5; the TCRdb D gene call, TRBD1, has no DNA to confirm it. The sequence came from a human donor with ulcerative colitis or Crohn's disease, or a healthy co-twin of an affected twin (not recorded which). CDR3 amino acids: CASSRGTRNQPQHF.